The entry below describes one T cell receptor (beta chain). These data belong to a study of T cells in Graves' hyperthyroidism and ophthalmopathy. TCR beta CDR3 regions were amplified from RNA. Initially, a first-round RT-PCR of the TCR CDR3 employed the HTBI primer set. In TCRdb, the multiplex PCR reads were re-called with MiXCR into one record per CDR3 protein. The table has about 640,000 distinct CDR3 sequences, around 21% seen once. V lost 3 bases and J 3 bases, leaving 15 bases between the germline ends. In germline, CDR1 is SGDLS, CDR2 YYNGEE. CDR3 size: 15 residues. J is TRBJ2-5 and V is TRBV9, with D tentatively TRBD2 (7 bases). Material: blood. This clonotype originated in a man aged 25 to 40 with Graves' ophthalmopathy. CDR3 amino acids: CASSGGGGAEETQYF. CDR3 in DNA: TGTGCCAGCAGCGGGGGCGGGGGCGCGGAAGAGACCCAGTACTTC.